The 22 T cell receptor beta chains below come from one sample, sequenced in a study of shared clonotypes between healthy human individuals. Clones were sequenced by immunoSEQ multiplex PCR, and TCRdb holds only the in-frame ones, with some missing. The table lists some 380,000 clones, approximately 96% of them singletons. The sequencing input was memory CD8+ T cells sorted from blood. Sample subset: CD45RO+ cells pooled with CCR7-negative TemRA cells. These receptors all come from a man aged 25 to 40 in good health.

This chain uses TRBV7-8 with TRBJ2-6; TRBD2 might be the D (5 bases). V lost 5 bases and J 0 bases, leaving 14 bases between the germline ends. The CDR3 totals 17 residues. Looked up from germline, CDR1 is SGHVS and CDR2 is FQNEAQ. The CDR3 loop is CASSPPRGFSGANVLTF. The CDR3 DNA reads TGTGCCAGCAGCCCACCAAGAGGGTTCTCTGGGGCCAACGTCCTGACTTTC.

The chain combines TRBV28 with TRBJ2-3; 8 bases match TRBD2. The CDR3 is 15 residues long. V was clipped by 6 bases and J by 6 bases; unmatched bases: 11. Germline lookup yields CDR1 MDHEN and CDR2 SYDVKM. The CDR3 is CASSAPGLGVDTQYF. CDR3 DNA: TGTGCCAGCAGCGCACCGGGACTAGGAGTGGATACGCAGTATTTT.

The chain uses TRBV7-9 and TRBJ2-1, with 12 positions matching TRBD2. The V segment lost 5 bases and the J segment 5 bases; nucleotides outside the gene matches: 7. Germline V gives CDR1 SEHNR, CDR2 FQNEAQ (reference sequence). The CDR3 totals 16 residues. This CDR3 is CASSPTRLAGDNEQFF. DNA for the CDR3: TGTGCCAGCAGCCCCACACGACTAGCGGGAGACAATGAGCAGTTCTTC.

The V gene is TRBV5-1, the J gene TRBJ1-5; perhaps TRBD1 as D (6 bases). Germline lookup yields CDR1 SGHRS and CDR2 YFSETQ. V lost 4 bases to trimming and J lost 3 bases, with 14 bases between them. The CDR3 runs to 15 residues. CDR3 DNA: TGCGCCAGCAGCCCAGGGGTGGGCCCCAATCAGCCCCAGCATTTT. This sequence encodes CASSPGVGPNQPQHF.

The rearrangement joins TRBV2 to TRBJ2-3, with 10 nucleotides matching TRBD2. Germline V CDR1 and CDR2: SNHLY, FYNNEI. The CDR3 covers 19 residues. Unmatched junction bases numbered 21, after V lost 8 bases and J lost 4 bases. The CDR3 DNA follows: TGTGCCAGCCCCACCGGGACTAGCGACCAAGAAGATCACGCAGATACGCAGTATTTT. It translates to CASPTGTSDQEDHADTQYF. The full variable domain, completed using reference TRBV2 and TRBJ2-3, is EPEVTQTPSHQVTQMGQEVILRCVPISNHLYFYWYRQILGQKVEFLVSFYNNEISEKSEIFDDQFSVERPDGSNFTLKIRSTKLEDSAMYFCASPTGTSDQEDHADTQYFGPGTRLTVL.

The chain combines TRBV28 with TRBJ2-7, with 8 bases aligning to TRBD1. This CDR3 spans 14 amino acids. The V gene's germline CDR1 is MDHEN and CDR2 SYDVKM. The V and J ends lost 4 bases and 4 bases, in that order; junction bases with no gene match: 6. The CDR3 DNA reads TGTGCCAGCAGTTGGACAGGGTCTCCTTACGAGCAGTACTTC. This codes for CASSWTGSPYEQYF.

Comments on this clone: A much bigger clone sits one base away, suggesting this may be a read error. This CDR3 is also generated by other DNA sequences in the sample. The CDR3 here is CASSEETQYF. The CDR3 DNA follows: TGTGCCAGCAGCGAAGAGACCCAGTACTTC. V is TRBV2 and J is TRBJ2-5, with D unresolved. The CDR3 extends over 10 amino acids. Germline CDR1 and CDR2: SNHLY and FYNNEI.

The rearrangement uses TRBV27 and TRBJ1-2; 7 bases are shared with TRBD1. With 2 bases clipped from V and 2 bases from J, the junction kept 5 bases outside the gene matches. Germline CDR1 reads MNHEY; CDR2 reads SMNVEV (reference sequence). This CDR3 contains 15 residues. In DNA form, the CDR3 reads TGTGCCAGCAGTTTACGCCCGACAGGGAACTATGGCTACACCTTC. This gives the protein CASSLRPTGNYGYTF.

Comments on this clone: At one end the junction does not follow the germline gene, possibly because of a read error. V usage is TRBV4-2 and J usage is TRBJ2-7, with 7 bases matching TRBD1. This CDR3 is 14 amino acids long. Germline CDR1 and CDR2: LGHNA and YNFKEQ. The CDR3 region is CASSRRDSELRRDF. In DNA form, the CDR3 reads TGTGCCAGCAGCCGCCGGGACAGCGAGCTCCGCCGGGACTTC.

This chain uses TRBV10-1 with TRBJ2-5, with unresolved D. CDR3 length equals 11 residues. Germline CDR1 reads WNHNN; CDR2 reads SYGVQD (reference sequence). Trimming took off 5 bases at V and 7 bases at J, with 8 bases between the two ends. CDR3 protein: CASSYSATQYF. In DNA, the CDR3 is TGCGCCAGCAGTTACTCGGCGACCCAGTACTTC.

This chain joins TRBV6-5 and TRBJ2-7, with TRBD2 matching 7 bases. V trimming: 2 bases; J trimming: 2 bases; junction bases outside the gene matches: 3. Germline assignment: CDR1 MNHEY and CDR2 SVGAGI. There are 14 residues in the CDR3. The CDR3 is CASSYASGAYEQYF. The CDR3 DNA is TGTGCCAGCAGTTACGCTAGCGGTGCCTACGAGCAGTACTTC.

The CDR3 region is CASSYAGDGYTF. The CDR3 DNA reads TGTGCCAGCAGCTACGCAGGGGATGGCTACACCTTC. The rearrangement uses TRBV6-5 and TRBJ1-2, with D maybe TRBD1 (6 bases). The CDR3 is 12 amino acids. The V gene's germline CDR1 is MNHEY and CDR2 SVGAGI. V lost 6 bases and J lost 6, with 11 bases in between.

This clone showed up just once. The gene calls are TRBV5-4 and TRBJ2-5, with D possibly TRBD1 on 7 matching bases. Germline CDR1 and CDR2: SGHNT and YYREEE (reference sequence). V lost 3 bases and J 5 bases, leaving 17 bases between the germline ends. This CDR3 comprises 15 residues. CDR3 in amino acids: CASSWDWAGGETQYF. The CDR3 DNA reads as TGTGCCAGCAGCTGGGATTGGGCAGGGGGGGAGACCCAGTACTTC.

This chain uses TRBV28 with TRBJ1-2; TRBD1 matches at 9 bases. The junction had 2 bases not matched to a gene; V was cut back by 1 base and J by 8 bases. Germline V lookup: CDR1 MDHEN, CDR2 SYDVKM. The CDR3 contains 13 residues. The CDR3 nucleotides read TGTGCCAGCAGTTTATTCGGGACAGGGGGCTACACCTTC. It codes for CASSLFGTGGYTF.

The V call is TRBV5-1, the J call TRBJ2-1, with D possibly TRBD2 on 5 matching bases. The CDR3 runs to 15 residues. Trimming stripped 4 bases from V and 0 bases from J, with 11 bases between. Germline lookup yields CDR1 SGHRS and CDR2 YFSETQ. Here the CDR3 DNA reads TGCGCCAGCAGCCCCGGGGTGGGCTCCTACAATGAGCAGTTCTTC. This translates into CASSPGVGSYNEQFF.

The V call is TRBV2, the J call TRBJ1-5; 7 bases are shared with TRBD1. CDR1 and CDR2 from the germline V gene are SNHLY and FYNNEI. This CDR3 spans 14 amino acids. Trimming removed 9 bases from V and 2 bases from J; junction bases left unmatched: 7. CDR3 amino acids: CASTTGARNQPQHF. CDR3 DNA sequence: TGTGCCAGTACTACAGGGGCTCGCAATCAGCCCCAGCATTTT.

This clone was seen once. The gene calls are TRBV25-1 and TRBJ1-2; 8 nucleotides align to TRBD1. The junction had 8 bases not matched to a gene; V was cut back by 4 bases and J by 7 bases. The CDR3 has 14 residues. The V gene's germline CDR1 is MGHDK and CDR2 SYGVNS. The CDR3 sequence is CASSAVDRAGGYTF. The CDR3 DNA follows: TGTGCCAGCAGTGCGGTGGACAGGGCCGGTGGCTACACCTTC.

The chain recombines TRBV18 with TRBJ2-5; D remains ambiguous. The germline gives CDR1 KGHSH, CDR2 LQKENI. This CDR3 has 12 residues. Between the trimmed V and J ends, which lost 2 bases and 5 bases, there was a span of 6 bases. CDR3 coding DNA: TGTGCCAGCTCACCAAGGGCGGAGACCCAGTACTTC. It yields the protein CASSPRAETQYF.

V gene TRBV19 combines with J gene TRBJ2-7, with 8 nucleotides matching TRBD1. Germline CDR1 is LNHDA and CDR2 is SQIVND (reference sequence). This CDR3 spans 15 amino acids. V shed 3 bases and J 3 bases; nucleotides not matched to a gene: 7. The CDR3 loop is CASSMSDRGGYEQYF. CDR3 coding DNA: TGTGCCAGTAGTATGAGTGACAGGGGCGGCTACGAGCAGTACTTC.

The chain uses TRBV7-9 and TRBJ1-5; 10 bases map to TRBD1. CDR1 and CDR2 (germline): SEHNR, FQNEAQ (reference sequence). This CDR3 is 16 amino acids long. The V and J ends lost 5 bases and 0 bases, in that order; junction bases with no gene match: 4. CDR3 residues: CASSLGQGPSNQPQHF. The DNA of the CDR3 is TGTGCCAGCAGCCTGGGACAGGGGCCTAGCAATCAGCCCCAGCATTTT.

The V and J genes are TRBV7-2 and TRBJ2-5, with D possibly being TRBD1 (7 bases). The CDR3 is made up of 15 amino acids. Trimming took off 2 bases at V and 5 bases at J, with 15 bases between the two ends. Per the germline V gene, CDR1 is SGHTA and CDR2 is FQGNSA. CDR3 bases: TGTGCCAGCAGCTTAAGGGGGCGGGGTGGGGAGACCCAGTACTTC. This sequence encodes CASSLRGRGGETQYF.

The V call is TRBV4-1, the J call TRBJ2-5, with TRBD1 matching over 9 bases. This CDR3 comprises 13 residues. Germline lookup yields CDR1 MGHRA and CDR2 YSYEKL. Trimming cost V 1 base and J 7 bases; bases outside gene matches: 1. The CDR3 nucleotides read TGCGCCAGCAGCCAAGGGGACAGGGCGACCCAGTACTTC. Its protein product is CASSQGDRATQYF.